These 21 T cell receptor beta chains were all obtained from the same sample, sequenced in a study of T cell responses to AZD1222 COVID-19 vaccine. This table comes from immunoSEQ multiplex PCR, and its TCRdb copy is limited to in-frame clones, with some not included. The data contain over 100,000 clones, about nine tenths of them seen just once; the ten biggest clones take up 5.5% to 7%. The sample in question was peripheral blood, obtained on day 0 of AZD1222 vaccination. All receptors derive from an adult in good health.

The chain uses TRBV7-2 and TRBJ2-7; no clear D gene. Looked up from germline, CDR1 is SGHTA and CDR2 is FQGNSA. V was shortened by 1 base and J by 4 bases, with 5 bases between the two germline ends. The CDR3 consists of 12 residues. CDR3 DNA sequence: TGTGCCAGCAGCTTAGTGGCTTACGAGCAGTACTTC. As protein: CASSLVAYEQYF. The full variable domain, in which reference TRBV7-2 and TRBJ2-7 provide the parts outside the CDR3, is GAGVSQSPSNKVTEKGKDVELRCDPISGHTALYWYRQSLGQGLEFLIYFQGNSAPDKSGLPSDRFSAERTGGSVSTLTIQRTQQEDSAVYLCASSLVAYEQYFGPGTRLTVT.

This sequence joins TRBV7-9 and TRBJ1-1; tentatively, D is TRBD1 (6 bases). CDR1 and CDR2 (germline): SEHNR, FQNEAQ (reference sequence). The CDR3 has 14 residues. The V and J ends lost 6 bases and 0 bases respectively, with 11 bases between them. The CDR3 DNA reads TGTGCCAGCAGACCCGGACAGCTGAACACTGAAGCTTTCTTT. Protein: CASRPGQLNTEAFF.

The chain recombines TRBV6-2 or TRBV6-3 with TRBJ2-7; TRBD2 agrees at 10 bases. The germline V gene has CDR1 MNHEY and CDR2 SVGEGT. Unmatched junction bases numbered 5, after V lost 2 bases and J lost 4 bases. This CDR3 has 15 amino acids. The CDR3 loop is CASSYRAGGTYEQYF. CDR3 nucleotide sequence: TGTGCCAGCAGTTACCGAGCGGGGGGGACGTACGAGCAGTACTTC.

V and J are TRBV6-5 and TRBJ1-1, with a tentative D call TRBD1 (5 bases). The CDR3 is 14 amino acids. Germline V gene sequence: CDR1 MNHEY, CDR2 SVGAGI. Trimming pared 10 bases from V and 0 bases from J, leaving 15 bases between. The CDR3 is CAISTQGVNTEAFF. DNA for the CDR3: TGTGCCATCTCCACCCAGGGAGTGAACACTGAAGCTTTCTTT.

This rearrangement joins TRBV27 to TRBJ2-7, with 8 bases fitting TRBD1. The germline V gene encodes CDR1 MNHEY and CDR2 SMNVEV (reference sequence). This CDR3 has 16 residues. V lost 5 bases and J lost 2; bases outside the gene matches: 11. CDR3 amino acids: CASSASRGHQTYEQYF. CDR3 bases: TGTGCCAGCAGTGCCTCCAGGGGGCACCAAACCTACGAGCAGTACTTC.

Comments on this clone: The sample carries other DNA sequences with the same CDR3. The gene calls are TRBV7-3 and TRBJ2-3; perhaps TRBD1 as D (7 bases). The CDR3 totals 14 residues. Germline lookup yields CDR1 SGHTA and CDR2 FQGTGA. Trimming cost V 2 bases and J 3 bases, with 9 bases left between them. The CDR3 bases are TGTGCCAGCAGCTTAGCAGGGGGGACAGATACGCAGTATTTT. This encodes CASSLAGGTDTQYF.

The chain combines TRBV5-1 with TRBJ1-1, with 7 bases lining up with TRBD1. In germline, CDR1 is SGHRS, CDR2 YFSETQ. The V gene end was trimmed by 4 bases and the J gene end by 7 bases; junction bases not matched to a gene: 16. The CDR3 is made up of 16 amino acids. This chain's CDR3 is CASSGLRGRGSSEAFF. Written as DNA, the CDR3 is TGCGCCAGCAGCGGACTGAGGGGGCGAGGATCGAGTGAAGCTTTCTTT.

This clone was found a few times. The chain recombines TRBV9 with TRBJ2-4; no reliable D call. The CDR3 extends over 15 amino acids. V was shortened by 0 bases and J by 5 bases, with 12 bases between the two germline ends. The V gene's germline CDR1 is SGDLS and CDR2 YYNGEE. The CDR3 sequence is CASSVGGRLQNIQYF. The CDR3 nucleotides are TGTGCCAGCAGCGTAGGGGGTAGACTGCAAAACATTCAGTACTTC.

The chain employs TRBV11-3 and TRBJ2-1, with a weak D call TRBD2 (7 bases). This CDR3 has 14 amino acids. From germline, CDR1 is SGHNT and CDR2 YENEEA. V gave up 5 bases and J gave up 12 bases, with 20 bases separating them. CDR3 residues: CASSPAGAATGQFF. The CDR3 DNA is TGTGCCAGCAGCCCGGCGGGGGCCGCTACGGGGCAGTTCTTC.

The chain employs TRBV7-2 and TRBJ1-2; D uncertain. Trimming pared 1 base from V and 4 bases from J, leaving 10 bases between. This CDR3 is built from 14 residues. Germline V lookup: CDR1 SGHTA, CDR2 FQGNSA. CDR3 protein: CASSLVFSGYGYTF. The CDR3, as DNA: TGTGCCAGCAGCTTAGTCTTCTCGGGCTATGGCTACACCTTC.

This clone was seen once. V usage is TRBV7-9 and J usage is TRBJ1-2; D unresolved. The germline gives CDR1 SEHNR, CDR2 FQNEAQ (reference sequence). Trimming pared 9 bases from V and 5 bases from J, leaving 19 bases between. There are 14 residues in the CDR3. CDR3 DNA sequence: TGTGCCAGTCAAGGATCCGCAGCCTCGTATGGCTACACCTTC. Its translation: CASQGSAASYGYTF.

The CDR3 loop reads CASSLSRRYGYTF. The CDR3 region has the DNA TGTGCCAGCAGTTTATCCCGGAGGTATGGCTACACCTTC. The V and J genes are TRBV27 and TRBJ1-2; D is ambiguous. CDR1 and CDR2 (germline): MNHEY, SMNVEV (reference sequence). The CDR3 is made up of 13 amino acids. V was shortened by 0 bases and J by 5 bases, with 7 bases between the two germline ends.

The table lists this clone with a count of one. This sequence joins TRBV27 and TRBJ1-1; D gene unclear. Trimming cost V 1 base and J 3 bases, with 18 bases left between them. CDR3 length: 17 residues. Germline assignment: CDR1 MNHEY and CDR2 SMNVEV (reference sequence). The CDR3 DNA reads TGTGCCAGCAGTTTATATGCCGACCGTAGAGGTGACACTGAAGCTTTCTTT. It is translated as CASSLYADRRGDTEAFF.

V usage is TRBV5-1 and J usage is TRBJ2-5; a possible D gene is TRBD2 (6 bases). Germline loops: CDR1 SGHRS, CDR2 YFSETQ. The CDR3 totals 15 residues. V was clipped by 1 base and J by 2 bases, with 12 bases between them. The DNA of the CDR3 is TGCGCCAGCAGCTTGTTGGGGGGAACGCAAGAGACCCAGTACTTC. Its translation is CASSLLGGTQETQYF.

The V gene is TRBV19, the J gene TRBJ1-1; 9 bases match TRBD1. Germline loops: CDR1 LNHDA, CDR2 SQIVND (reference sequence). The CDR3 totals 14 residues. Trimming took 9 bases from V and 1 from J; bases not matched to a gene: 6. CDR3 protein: CARPRTGANTEAFF. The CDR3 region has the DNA TGTGCCAGACCTCGGACAGGGGCGAACACTGAAGCTTTCTTT.

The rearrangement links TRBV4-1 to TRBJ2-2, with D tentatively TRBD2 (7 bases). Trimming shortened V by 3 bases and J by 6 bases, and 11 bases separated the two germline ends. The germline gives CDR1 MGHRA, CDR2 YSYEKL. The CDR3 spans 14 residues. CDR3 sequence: CASSHRGAAGELFF. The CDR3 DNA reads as TGCGCCAGCAGCCATCGGGGGGCGGCCGGGGAGCTGTTTTTT.

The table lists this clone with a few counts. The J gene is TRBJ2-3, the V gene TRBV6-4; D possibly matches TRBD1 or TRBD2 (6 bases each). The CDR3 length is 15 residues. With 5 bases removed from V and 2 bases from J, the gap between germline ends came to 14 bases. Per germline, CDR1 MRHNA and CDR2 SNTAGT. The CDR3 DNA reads TGTGCCAGCAGTTCGGGGGCCCTCTCCACAGATACGCAGTATTTT. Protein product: CASSSGALSTDTQYF.

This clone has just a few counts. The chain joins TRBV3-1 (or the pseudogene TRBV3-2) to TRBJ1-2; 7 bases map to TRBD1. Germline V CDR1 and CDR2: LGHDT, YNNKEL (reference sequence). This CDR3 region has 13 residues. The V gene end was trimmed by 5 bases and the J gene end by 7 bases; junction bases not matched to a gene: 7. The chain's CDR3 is CASSFDRASGYTF. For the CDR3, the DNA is TGTGCCAGCAGCTTCGACAGGGCGAGTGGCTACACCTTC.

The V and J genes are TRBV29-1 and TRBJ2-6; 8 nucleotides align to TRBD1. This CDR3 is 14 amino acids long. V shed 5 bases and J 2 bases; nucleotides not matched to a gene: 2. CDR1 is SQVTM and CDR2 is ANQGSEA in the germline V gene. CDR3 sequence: CSVQQGAGANVLTF. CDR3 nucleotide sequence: TGCAGCGTTCAACAGGGGGCTGGGGCCAACGTCCTGACTTTC.

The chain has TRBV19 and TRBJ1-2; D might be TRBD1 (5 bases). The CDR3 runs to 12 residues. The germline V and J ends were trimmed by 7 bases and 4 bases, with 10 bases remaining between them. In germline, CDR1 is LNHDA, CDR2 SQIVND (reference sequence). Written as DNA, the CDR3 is TGTGCCAGTAATCAGGGACCCTATGGCTACACCTTC. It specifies CASNQGPYGYTF.

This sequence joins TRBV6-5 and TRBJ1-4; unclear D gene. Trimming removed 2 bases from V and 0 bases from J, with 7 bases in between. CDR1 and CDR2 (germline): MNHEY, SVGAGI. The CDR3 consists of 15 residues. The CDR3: CASSYQPATNEKLFF. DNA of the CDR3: TGTGCCAGCAGTTACCAGCCAGCAACTAATGAAAAACTGTTTTTT.